Each of the 30 T cell receptor beta chains below was sequenced from the same sample in a study of shared clonotypes between healthy human individuals. CD45RO-negative CD8 cells positively selected for CCR7 made up the naive population, which excluded terminally differentiated effector memory CD45RA+ cells. This table comes from immunoSEQ multiplex PCR, and its TCRdb copy is limited to in-frame clones, with some not included. The sample shows more than 2 million clones, 80% to 95% of them seen only once. Sequenced input: naive CD8+ T cells from PBMCs. The receptors here all came from a man younger than 30 in good health. Some clones in this sample may be carry-over from other donors' samples.

This clone has a single count. The chain carries TRBV28 and TRBJ1-1; D not resolved. The V and J ends lost 3 bases and 0 bases respectively, with 8 bases between them. Germline V lookup: CDR1 MDHEN, CDR2 SYDVKM. CDR3 size: 14 residues. The CDR3 spells CASSFVFMNTEAFF. In nucleotides, the CDR3 is TGTGCCAGCAGTTTTGTATTCATGAACACTGAAGCTTTCTTT.

This chain connects TRBV29-1 to TRBJ1-2; tentatively, D is TRBD1 (5 bases). Germline CDR1 SQVTM, CDR2 ANQGSEA. There are 13 residues in the CDR3. The ends were cut back, 6 bases at V and 8 bases at J, with 19 bases in the middle. CDR3 nucleotides: TGCAGCGTCCTGGGGCATCGGTTCGACGGCTACACCTTC. As protein: CSVLGHRFDGYTF.

J is TRBJ1-2 and V is TRBV9, with 7 positions matching TRBD1. The CDR3 is 16 amino acids. Germline V gives CDR1 SGDLS, CDR2 YYNGEE. V gave up 3 bases and J gave up 8 bases; unmatched junction bases: 16. Written as DNA, the CDR3 is TGTGCCAGCAGCGCCAACGTATTAGAGGGGGCACAAGGCTACACCTTC. This codes for CASSANVLEGAQGYTF.

The chain links TRBV29-1 to TRBJ2-1, with unresolved D. CDR3 length: 13 residues. CDR1 and CDR2 from the germline V gene are SQVTM and ANQGSEA. V shed 3 bases and J shed 3 bases, with 9 bases lying between them. The CDR3 protein is CSVEPGYYNEQFF. The CDR3 nucleotides read TGCAGCGTTGAGCCAGGTTACTACAATGAGCAGTTCTTC.

V is TRBV6-6 and J is TRBJ1-1, with 9 bases matching TRBD1. J lost 4 bases, V lost 6 bases, and 6 bases had no gene match. This CDR3 region has 14 residues. Germline assignment: CDR1 MNHNY and CDR2 SVGAGI (reference sequence). CDR3 DNA: TGTGCCAGCAGCCGGGACAGGGTGAGCACTGAAGCTTTCTTT. Its translation: CASSRDRVSTEAFF.

J is TRBJ1-3 and V is TRBV7-6, with 8 nucleotides matching TRBD1. The CDR3 covers 18 residues. V lost 0 bases and J lost 0; bases outside the gene matches: 7. Germline V CDR1 and CDR2: SGHVS, FNYEAQ. The CDR3 sequence is CASSLAPGQGYSGNTIYF. In nucleotides, the CDR3 is TGTGCCAGCAGCTTAGCTCCAGGACAGGGATACTCTGGAAACACCATATATTTT.

Here the CDR3 reads CASSLSSWASNEKLFF. CDR3 bases: TGTGCCAGCAGTTTATCTAGCTGGGCCTCTAATGAAAAACTGTTTTTT. J is TRBJ1-4 and V is TRBV28; D not resolved. Trimming pared 1 base from V and 3 bases from J, leaving 12 bases between. The germline gives CDR1 MDHEN, CDR2 SYDVKM. The CDR3 extends over 16 amino acids.

The rearrangement joins TRBV19 to TRBJ1-2; 9 bases fit TRBD1. The CDR3 spans 19 residues. The V and J ends lost 3 bases and 2 bases, in that order; junction bases with no gene match: 16. Germline V gene sequence: CDR1 LNHDA, CDR2 SQIVND (reference sequence). CDR3 nucleotides: TGTGCCAGTAGTATCAAGATAAGGACAGGGGCCGGGTTAAACTATGGCTACACCTTC. Its protein product is CASSIKIRTGAGLNYGYTF.

This chain connects TRBV27 to TRBJ2-1, with 10 bases fitting TRBD2. CDR1 is MNHEY, CDR2 SMNVEV, per germline (reference sequence). V lost 3 bases to trimming and J lost 4 bases; unmatched junction nucleotides: 3. The CDR3 sequence is 15 residues long. In nucleotides, the CDR3 is TGTGCCAGCAGTTTTACTAGCGGGAAATACAATGAGCAGTTCTTC. It codes for CASSFTSGKYNEQFF.

This clone was detected only once. Other DNA sequences in the sample encode the same CDR3. The chain couples TRBV27 to TRBJ1-5; TRBD1 is a possible D gene (6 bases). The V end lost 0 bases, the J end lost 7 bases, and 13 bases lay between the germline ends. The CDR3 has 15 amino acids. The germline V gene encodes CDR1 MNHEY and CDR2 SMNVEV (reference sequence). The CDR3 region is CASSLSQGSGQPQHF. The CDR3 DNA follows: TGTGCCAGCAGTTTATCTCAGGGGTCGGGACAGCCCCAGCATTTT.

In its sample, this clone was seen once. The chain joins TRBV4-1 to TRBJ2-3; weak D call: TRBD1 (6 bases). V shed 3 bases and J shed 0 bases, with 13 bases lying between them. Germline-derived CDR1 and CDR2 are MGHRA and YSYEKL. CDR3 length: 16 amino acids. The CDR3 spells CASSHYREISTDTQYF. As DNA, the CDR3 is TGCGCCAGCAGCCATTACAGGGAAATTAGCACAGATACGCAGTATTTT.

This clone appeared a single time. The rearrangement uses TRBV11-2 and TRBJ2-2; D gene ambiguous. The CDR3 totals 17 residues. From germline, CDR1 is SGHAT and CDR2 FQNNGV. Trimming stripped 0 bases from V and 1 base from J, with 12 bases between. CDR3 in DNA: TGTGCCAGCAGCTTAGATGAGTGGTCCGAGAACACCGGGGAGCTGTTTTTT. This translates into CASSLDEWSENTGELFF.

The chain recombines TRBV5-6 with TRBJ2-2, with TRBD2 identical over 8 bases. Per the germline V gene, CDR1 is SGHDT and CDR2 is YYEEEE. The V and J ends lost 4 bases and 7 bases, in that order; junction bases with no gene match: 12. The CDR3 length is 16 residues. CDR3 residues: CASSKLPGGSGGELFF. CDR3 DNA sequence: TGTGCCAGCAGCAAATTACCGGGAGGGTCCGGCGGGGAGCTGTTTTTT.

The genes are TRBV6-6 and TRBJ2-7, with TRBD1 as a possible D gene (5 bases). Germline V lookup: CDR1 MNHNY, CDR2 SVGAGI (reference sequence). The CDR3 runs to 14 residues. Trimming pared 4 bases from V and 2 bases from J, leaving 12 bases between. The CDR3 DNA follows: TGTGCCAGCAGTTCCTGGGGCAGGACCTACGAGCAGTACTTC. Its protein is CASSSWGRTYEQYF.

The chain uses TRBV14 and TRBJ1-4, with D perhaps matching TRBD1 (5 bases). This CDR3 has 18 residues. Germline V gene data show CDR1 as SGHDN and CDR2 as FVKESK. Between the trimmed V and J ends, which lost 0 bases and 8 bases, there was a span of 22 bases. The CDR3: CASSQDGAGEEEKEKLFF. In nucleotides, the CDR3 is TGTGCCAGCAGCCAAGATGGAGCGGGGGAGGAGGAAAAGGAAAAACTGTTTTTT.

J is TRBJ2-3 and V is TRBV19; D unclear. The germline gives CDR1 LNHDA, CDR2 SQIVND (reference sequence). V lost 0 bases to trimming and J lost 2 bases, with 9 bases between them. CDR3 length: 15 amino acids. The CDR3 coding sequence is TGTGCCAGTAGTATAGATTACGGGTACACAGATACGCAGTATTTT. Amino acids: CASSIDYGYTDTQYF.

This chain links TRBV7-7 with TRBJ2-7, with 9 nucleotides matching TRBD2. Germline V gene data show CDR1 as SSHAT and CDR2 as FNYEAQ (reference sequence). The CDR3 covers 15 residues. J lost 1 base, V lost 7 bases, and 8 bases had no gene match. CDR3 coding DNA: TGTGCCAGCAAGCGAGCGGGAGGACAGTCCTACGAGCAGTACTTC. Amino acids: CASKRAGGQSYEQYF.

The rearrangement uses TRBV27 and TRBJ2-1, with TRBD2 matching 8 bases. V dropped 3 bases and J dropped 5; count of bases not matched to a gene: 3. CDR3 size: 14 residues. Germline CDR1 reads MNHEY; CDR2 reads SMNVEV (reference sequence). The CDR3 here is CASSLREAHNEQFF. In DNA, the CDR3 is TGTGCCAGCAGTTTGCGGGAGGCCCACAATGAGCAGTTCTTC.

The V call is TRBV7-9, the J call TRBJ2-2; D possibly corresponds to TRBD1 (6 bases). The germline gives CDR1 SEHNR, CDR2 FQNEAQ (reference sequence). The CDR3 is made up of 19 amino acids. V was clipped by 5 bases and J by 1 base, with 23 bases between them. CDR3 nucleotide sequence: TGTGCCAGCAGCACCCACAATAATAACAGGGAGCAGAACACCGGGGAGCTGTTTTTT. Protein sequence: CASSTHNNNREQNTGELFF.

Turning to this clone: The sample carries other DNA sequences with the same CDR3. The genes are TRBV11-2 and TRBJ2-7; D may be TRBD1 or TRBD2 (5 bases each). The V and J ends lost 0 bases and 1 base respectively, with 10 bases between them. The CDR3 length is 15 residues. The germline gives CDR1 SGHAT, CDR2 FQNNGV. In DNA form, the CDR3 reads TGTGCCAGCAGCTTAGAGGGACGGCCTTCCTACGAGCAGTACTTC. Protein sequence: CASSLEGRPSYEQYF.

The rearrangement links TRBV19 to TRBJ1-4, with a weak D call TRBD1 (5 bases). Germline values: CDR1 LNHDA, CDR2 SQIVND (reference sequence). V gave up 4 bases and J gave up 8 bases, with 20 bases separating them. The CDR3 has 16 amino acids. The CDR3 nucleotides are TGTGCCAGTAGTAACCTACCCGGGACCCCGGACGAAAAACTGTTTTTT. Protein: CASSNLPGTPDEKLFF.

Turning to this clone: The identical CDR3 is also encoded by other nucleotide sequences in the sample. The chain's CDR3 is CASSSGTGYEQYF. In DNA form, the CDR3 reads TGTGCCAGCAGTTCCGGGACAGGGTACGAGCAGTACTTC. This rearrangement joins TRBV6-5 to TRBJ2-7; 9 bases are a match to TRBD1. This CDR3 spans 13 amino acids. The ends lost 4 bases at V and 4 bases at J; junction bases unmatched: 2. Germline CDR1 reads MNHEY; CDR2 reads SVGAGI.

The chain combines TRBV27 with TRBJ2-1; 8 nucleotides line up with TRBD2. The CDR3 covers 18 residues. The germline gives CDR1 MNHEY, CDR2 SMNVEV (reference sequence). The junction had 13 bases not matched to a gene; V was cut back by 5 bases and J by 1 base. The CDR3 spells CASSLPSIAGRSYNEQFF. In DNA form, the CDR3 reads TGTGCCAGCAGTCTACCTTCAATAGCGGGACGATCCTACAATGAGCAGTTCTTC.

The gene calls are TRBV7-3 and TRBJ2-3, with 7 nucleotides matching TRBD1. Trimming removed 3 bases from V and 6 bases from J; junction bases left unmatched: 6. Germline assignment: CDR1 SGHTA and CDR2 FQGTGA. This CDR3 has 14 residues. CDR3 nucleotide sequence: TGTGCCAGCAGCTTCCGGGACAGTGGTGATACGCAGTATTTT. Amino acid sequence: CASSFRDSGDTQYF.

Only one count was recorded for this clone. The chain has TRBV19 and TRBJ2-2, with 7 bases identical to TRBD2. The CDR3 length is 16 residues. Germline V gives CDR1 LNHDA, CDR2 SQIVND (reference sequence). Trimming removed 3 bases from V and 4 bases from J; junction bases left unmatched: 8. The CDR3 coding sequence is TGTGCCAGTAGTATCCCCCGGGAGGTGGGCACCGGGGAGCTGTTTTTT. Its protein is CASSIPREVGTGELFF.

The V and J genes are TRBV6-1 and TRBJ2-2; D call uncertain. Germline V CDR1 and CDR2: MNHNS, SASEGT. The CDR3 spans 12 residues. CDR3 bases: TGTGCTGGCCTCAGTGGGGCCGGGGAGCTGTTTTTT. Its translation is CAGLSGAGELFF.

This clone came up once. The chain joins TRBV19 to TRBJ2-3; perhaps TRBD2 as D (6 bases). CDR3 length: 14 amino acids. Between the trimmed V and J ends, which lost 7 bases and 4 bases, there was a span of 15 bases. Germline V CDR1 and CDR2: LNHDA, SQIVND (reference sequence). In DNA form, the CDR3 reads TGTGCCAGTAATGGCGGGATGGGGCCAGATACGCAGTATTTT. As protein: CASNGGMGPDTQYF.

Turning to this clone: The same CDR3 also results from other DNA sequences found in this sample. The chain couples TRBV7-9 to TRBJ2-7; TRBD1 aligns across 8 bases. The CDR3 loop spans 12 amino acids. After removal of 6 bases from V and 4 bases from J, the junction contained 2 bases not matched to a gene. Germline V lookup: CDR1 SEHNR, CDR2 FQNEAQ (reference sequence). CDR3 in DNA: TGTGCCAGCAGTCGACAGGGGTACGAGCAGTACTTC. Translation gives CASSRQGYEQYF.

V and J are TRBV14 and TRBJ2-5; D may be TRBD2 (5 bases). The length of the CDR3 is 14 residues. Germline CDR1 SGHDN, CDR2 FVKESK. V lost 2 bases, J lost 5 bases, and 12 bases lay in between. As DNA, the CDR3 is TGTGCCAGCAGCCAAAGAGGGATTGAGGAGACCCAGTACTTC. Translating it yields CASSQRGIEETQYF.

The V gene is TRBV10-2, the J gene TRBJ2-7; a possible D gene is TRBD1 (6 bases). Germline lookup yields CDR1 WSHSY and CDR2 SAAADI. This CDR3 contains 14 residues. V lost 2 bases, J lost 4 bases, and 12 bases lay in between. The CDR3 sequence: CASSEQGHTYEQYF. The CDR3 bases are TGCGCCAGCAGTGAGCAGGGGCACACATACGAGCAGTACTTC.